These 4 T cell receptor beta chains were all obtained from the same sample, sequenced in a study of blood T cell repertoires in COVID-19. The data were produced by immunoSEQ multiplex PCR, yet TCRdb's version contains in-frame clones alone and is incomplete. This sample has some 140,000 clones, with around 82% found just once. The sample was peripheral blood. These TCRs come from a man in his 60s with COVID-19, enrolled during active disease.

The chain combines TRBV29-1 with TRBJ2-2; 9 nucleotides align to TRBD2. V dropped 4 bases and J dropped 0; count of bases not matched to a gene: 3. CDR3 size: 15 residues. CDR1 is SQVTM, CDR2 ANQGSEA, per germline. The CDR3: CSVAGGGANTGELFF. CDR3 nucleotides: TGCAGCGTTGCCGGCGGGGGGGCGAACACCGGGGAGCTGTTTTTT.

The CDR3 loop reads CASSRPLGPGGEKLFF. CDR3 sequence (DNA): TGCGCCAGCAGCCGCCCCCTTGGGCCCGGGGGTGAAAAACTGTTTTTT. V gene TRBV5-1 combines with J gene TRBJ1-4; perhaps TRBD1 as D (5 bases). Germline CDR1 and CDR2: SGHRS and YFSETQ. Trimming left V 4 bases short and J 7 bases short, with 20 bases between. The CDR3 sequence is 16 residues long.

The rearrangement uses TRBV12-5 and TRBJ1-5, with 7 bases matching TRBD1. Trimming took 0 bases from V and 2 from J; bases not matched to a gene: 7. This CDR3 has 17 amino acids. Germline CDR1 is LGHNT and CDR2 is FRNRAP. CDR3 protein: CASGLVLGGGGNQPQHF. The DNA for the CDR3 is TGTGCTAGTGGTTTGGTATTAGGGGGCGGTGGCAATCAGCCCCAGCATTTT.

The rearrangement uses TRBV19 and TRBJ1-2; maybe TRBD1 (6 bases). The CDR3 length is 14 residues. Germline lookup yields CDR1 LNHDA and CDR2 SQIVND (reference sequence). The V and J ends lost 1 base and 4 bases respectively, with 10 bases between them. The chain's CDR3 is CASSIGTDLYGYTF. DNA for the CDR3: TGTGCCAGTAGTATAGGGACAGATCTCTATGGCTACACCTTC.